The next 4 T cell receptor beta chains were all read from a single sample in a study of cytomegalovirus exposure and HLA in healthy donors. PCR used 60 Vbeta primers and 13 Jbeta primers. Produced via immunoSEQ multiplex PCR; TCRdb's table is partial and in-frame only. The sample lists tens of thousands of clones, 50% to 80% occurring once. Sequenced material: PBMCs. These receptor sequences come from a man aged 35 to 55 in good health and CMV-seropositive.

The CDR3 region is CASSQVGSGRDTQYF. In nucleotides, the CDR3 is TGTGCCAGCAGCCAAGTGGGTAGCGGGAGGGATACGCAGTATTTT. The rearrangement joins TRBV4-2 to TRBJ2-3; 10 nucleotides line up with TRBD2. CDR3 length: 15 amino acids. Looked up from germline, CDR1 is LGHNA and CDR2 is YNFKEQ. The J segment lost 6 bases and the V segment lost 1 base, leaving 4 bases of the junction unmatched.

This clone was seen more than once but under ten times. The chain carries TRBV4-3 and TRBJ2-3; the D is unclear. V was trimmed by 0 bases and J by 1 base, leaving 5 bases between them. There are 14 residues in the CDR3. Germline V CDR1 and CDR2: LGHNA, YSLEER. CDR3 residues: CASSQEPGTDTQYF. As DNA, the CDR3 is TGCGCCAGCAGCCAAGAGCCAGGCACAGATACGCAGTATTTT.

The chain joins TRBV5-1 to TRBJ1-3; unclear D gene. The germline CDR1 and CDR2 sequences are SGHRS and YFSETQ. This CDR3 region has 14 residues. Trimming left V 0 bases short and J 3 bases short, with 7 bases between. In DNA, the CDR3 is TGCGCCAGCAGCTTGGACCCGGGTGGAAACACCATATATTTT. Its translation: CASSLDPGGNTIYF. Using reference TRBV5-1 and TRBJ1-3 for the parts outside the CDR3, the full variable domain is KAGVTQTPRYLIKTRGQQVTLSCSPISGHRSVSWYQQTPGQGLQFLFEYFSETQRNKGNFPGRFSGRQFSNSRSEMNVSTLELGDSALYLCASSLDPGGNTIYFGEGSWLTVV.

The chain has TRBV2 and TRBJ2-7; unclear D gene. The V end lost 6 bases, the J end lost 0 bases, and 6 bases lay between the germline ends. Germline CDR1 and CDR2: SNHLY and FYNNEI. The CDR3 length is 12 residues. CDR3 coding DNA: TGTGCCAGCAGGAGCTACTCCTACGAGCAGTACTTC. It yields the protein CASRSYSYEQYF. Supplemented by reference TRBV2 and TRBJ2-7, the full variable domain reads EPEVTQTPSHQVTQMGQEVILRCVPISNHLYFYWYRQILGQKVEFLVSFYNNEISEKSEIFDDQFSVERPDGSNFTLKIRSTKLEDSAMYFCASRSYSYEQYFGPGTRLTVT.